Listed here are 26 T cell receptor beta chains from one sample, sequenced in a study of radiation and T cells in renal cell carcinoma. Data came from immunoSEQ multiplex PCR; TCRdb stores just in-frame clones and leaves some out. The table has 130,000 to 150,000 clones, approximately 90% seen once. Described time point: baseline pretreatment blood. As for treatment: 15 Gy SBRT to primary tumor, nephrectomy 4 weeks later. The source was blood, collected from a patient whose treatment included radiotherapy and nephrectomy. Receptors were obtained from an older woman with renal cell carcinoma.

The chain recombines TRBV6-5 with TRBJ1-1; D remains ambiguous. The CDR3 spans 14 residues. Trimming removed 6 bases at V and 1 base at J, with 12 bases between. Germline V gene data show CDR1 as MNHEY and CDR2 as SVGAGI. The CDR3 reads CASRELEPNTEAFF. The CDR3 DNA is TGTGCCAGCAGAGAACTCGAGCCGAACACTGAAGCTTTCTTT.

The rearrangement links TRBV6-5 to TRBJ2-7; D possibly corresponds to TRBD2 (5 bases). The CDR3 is made up of 13 amino acids. The germline CDR1 and CDR2 sequences are MNHEY and SVGAGI. With 4 bases removed from V and 2 bases from J, the gap between germline ends came to 9 bases. Here the CDR3 DNA reads TGTGCCAGCAGTTCTCCGGGGACCTACGAGCAGTACTTC. Its protein product is CASSSPGTYEQYF.

This clone was found once. The chain couples TRBV15 to TRBJ2-7; 8 bases align to TRBD1. The CDR3 spans 15 residues. V was pared by 0 bases and J by 2 bases, with 3 bases of the junction left unmatched. Germline CDR1 reads LNHNV; CDR2 reads YYDKDF (reference sequence). The CDR3 DNA reads TGTGCCACCAGCAGAGACGGGACAGGTCCCTACGAGCAGTACTTC. It translates to CATSRDGTGPYEQYF.

V and J are TRBV7-6 and TRBJ1-4; D unresolved. Per the germline V gene, CDR1 is SGHVS and CDR2 is FNYEAQ. This CDR3 region has 15 residues. The V end was cut by 0 bases, the J end by 3 bases, with 8 bases between. The CDR3 region has the DNA TGTGCCAGCAGCTTAGCAGCCACATCTAATGAAAAACTGTTTTTT. The encoded protein is CASSLAATSNEKLFF.

This chain joins TRBV5-4 and TRBJ2-1; 10 bases map to TRBD2. CDR1 is SGHNT, CDR2 YYREEE, per germline (reference sequence). The CDR3 has 15 residues. The ends lost 1 base at V and 6 bases at J; junction bases unmatched: 4. CDR3: CASSLPLAGVNEQFF. Here the CDR3 DNA reads TGTGCCAGCAGCTTGCCGCTAGCGGGGGTCAATGAGCAGTTCTTC.

The rearrangement joins TRBV30 to TRBJ2-1; no reliable D call. The germline V gene has CDR1 GTSNPN and CDR2 SVGIG (reference sequence). This CDR3 has 14 residues. V was trimmed by 7 bases and J by 2 bases, leaving 15 bases between them. The CDR3 loop is CASRSQSAYNEQFF. As DNA, the CDR3 is TGTGCCTCAAGGAGCCAAAGCGCCTACAATGAGCAGTTCTTC.

This chain links TRBV7-9 with TRBJ1-5, with a tentative D call TRBD1 (5 bases). This CDR3 has 16 residues. Germline V gene data show CDR1 as SEHNR and CDR2 as FQNEAQ (reference sequence). Trimming took 5 bases from V and 6 from J, leaving 20 bases between them. CDR3 DNA sequence: TGTGCCAGCAGCCTTCGCCGGGACGGACGGTTTCAGCCCCAGCATTTT. Its translation is CASSLRRDGRFQPQHF.

This chain joins TRBV29-1 and TRBJ2-6; 8 nucleotides align to TRBD1. V trimming: 6 bases; J trimming: 2 bases; junction bases outside the gene matches: 3. This CDR3 has 14 amino acids. The germline gives CDR1 SQVTM, CDR2 ANQGSEA. Written as DNA, the CDR3 is TGCAGCGTCTTACAGGGGGCTGGGGCCAACGTCCTGACTTTC. It encodes CSVLQGAGANVLTF.

The rearrangement uses TRBV6-1 and TRBJ1-3; D gene unclear. This CDR3 is 12 amino acids long. Germline V lookup: CDR1 MNHNS, CDR2 SASEGT. The V gene lost 6 bases and the J gene lost 8 bases, with 11 bases spanning the gap. The DNA for the CDR3 is TGTGCCAGCAGCGCGAGGTGGGACACCATATATTTT. Translating it yields CASSARWDTIYF.

V and J are TRBV7-2 and TRBJ1-3, with 10 bases identical to TRBD1. The V segment lost 5 bases and the J segment 2 bases; nucleotides outside the gene matches: 3. The CDR3 loop spans 15 amino acids. Per germline, CDR1 SGHTA and CDR2 FQGNSA. For the CDR3, the DNA is TGTGCCAGCAGCACCGGGACAGGGGCTGGAAACACCATATATTTT. Translated, it gives CASSTGTGAGNTIYF.

The V and J genes are TRBV7-9 and TRBJ2-5; D is undetermined. The CDR3 spans 12 residues. Per the germline V gene, CDR1 is SEHNR and CDR2 is FQNEAQ (reference sequence). Trimming stripped 1 base from V and 5 bases from J, with 5 bases between. As DNA, the CDR3 is TGTGCCAGCAGCTTAGTACGGGAGACCCAGTACTTC. Its protein is CASSLVRETQYF.

This chain uses TRBV27 with TRBJ2-7; D gene ambiguous. V lost 2 bases and J lost 7, with 6 bases in between. Germline CDR1 reads MNHEY; CDR2 reads SMNVEV (reference sequence). CDR3 size: 11 residues. The DNA of the CDR3 is TGTGCCAGCAGTTTAAAAGGGGAGCAGTACTTC. Residues: CASSLKGEQYF.

This chain connects TRBV5-4 to TRBJ2-3; 7 nucleotides agree with TRBD2. The CDR3 totals 15 residues. Germline CDR1 and CDR2: SGHNT and YYREEE (reference sequence). Trimming removed 2 bases from V and 4 bases from J; junction bases left unmatched: 7. The CDR3 DNA reads TGTGCCAGCAGCTTTGGGACCCGGGGGGCAGATACGCAGTATTTT. It translates to CASSFGTRGADTQYF.

The chain has TRBV11-2 and TRBJ1-2, with D possibly TRBD1 on 6 matching bases. There are 14 residues in the CDR3. From germline, CDR1 is SGHAT and CDR2 FQNNGV. V gave up 5 bases and J gave up 4 bases, with 14 bases separating them. The CDR3 nucleotides read TGTGCCAGCAGCATTCCGGGACACCCCTATGGCTACACCTTC. It specifies CASSIPGHPYGYTF.

The V gene is TRBV19, the J gene TRBJ2-3; D uncertain. In germline, CDR1 is LNHDA, CDR2 SQIVND (reference sequence). The CDR3 covers 13 residues. The V end lost 2 bases, the J end lost 4 bases, and 7 bases lay between the germline ends. DNA for the CDR3: TGTGCCAGTAGTATATCAGACCCAGATACGCAGTATTTT. Protein: CASSISDPDTQYF.

The chain has TRBV7-3 and TRBJ2-3, with 10 positions matching TRBD1. CDR1 is SGHTA and CDR2 is FQGTGA in the germline V gene. The CDR3 runs to 15 residues. Germline trimming cut 0 bases from V and 3 bases from J; bases unmatched to any gene: 0. This CDR3 is CASSLTGQGTDTQYF. The CDR3 DNA reads as TGTGCCAGCAGCTTAACGGGACAGGGGACAGATACGCAGTATTTT.

The chain recombines TRBV28 with TRBJ1-5; TRBD1 matches at 9 bases. The germline CDR1 and CDR2 sequences are MDHEN and SYDVKM. V lost 5 bases to trimming and J lost 5 bases; unmatched junction nucleotides: 13. This CDR3 has 17 residues. The DNA for the CDR3 is TGTGCCAGCAGTACCGCTGGGGGGACAGGGTACGATCAGCCCCAGCATTTT. This encodes CASSTAGGTGYDQPQHF.

CDR3 in DNA: TGTGCCAGCAGTTTATCAGGGGCCGGCACCATATATTTT. It encodes CASSLSGAGTIYF. The chain recombines TRBV28 with TRBJ1-3; perhaps TRBD1 as D (6 bases). Looked up from germline, CDR1 is MDHEN and CDR2 is SYDVKM. Trimming removed 1 base at V and 9 bases at J, with 10 bases between. This CDR3 spans 13 amino acids.

This chain joins TRBV5-4 and TRBJ2-7; a weak D match, TRBD2 (6 bases). Germline V lookup: CDR1 SGHNT, CDR2 YYREEE (reference sequence). The CDR3 covers 15 residues. With 4 bases removed from V and 7 bases from J, the gap between germline ends came to 21 bases. The CDR3 is CASSGRALGREEQYF. The CDR3 DNA sequence: TGTGCCAGCAGCGGCCGGGCCCTCGGCCGGGAGGAGCAGTACTTC.

The chain couples TRBV6-1 to TRBJ2-7, with D possibly called TRBD1 or TRBD2 (5 bases each). The CDR3 length is 14 residues. CDR1 is MNHNS, CDR2 SASEGT, per germline. The ends were cut back, 6 bases at V and 3 bases at J, with 15 bases in the middle. The CDR3 DNA sequence: TGTGCCAGCAGATCGACGGGACGGCACTACGAGCAGTACTTC. This gives the protein CASRSTGRHYEQYF.

The rearrangement joins TRBV6-1 to TRBJ1-5; D ambiguous. The CDR3 has 13 residues. V lost 4 bases, J lost 4 bases, and 8 bases lay in between. Germline CDR1 is MNHNS and CDR2 is SASEGT. The CDR3 DNA sequence: TGTGCCAGCAGTGGACGGTCGAATCAGCCCCAGCATTTT. Its translation is CASSGRSNQPQHF.

The CDR3 DNA follows: TGTGCCAGCAGCAAATTGTACAGGGGCAATCAGCCCCAGCATTTT. Amino acid sequence: CASSKLYRGNQPQHF. V gene TRBV21-1 combines with J gene TRBJ1-5; TRBD1 is taken as the D call from the table, unchecked against the DNA. TRBV21-1 counts as a pseudogene. The length of the CDR3 is 15 residues.

The chain has TRBV10-3 and TRBJ1-5; no definite D call. The germline V gene encodes CDR1 ENHRY and CDR2 SYGVKD. V lost 3 bases to trimming and J lost 0 bases, with 12 bases between them. The CDR3 spans 16 residues. The CDR3 DNA reads as TGTGCCATCAGTGATCGGGCAGGTGTTAGCAATCAGCCCCAGCATTTT. This codes for CAISDRAGVSNQPQHF.

V gene TRBV7-2 combines with J gene TRBJ1-1; 9 bases agree with TRBD1. Germline-derived CDR1 and CDR2 are SGHTA and FQGNSA. CDR3 length equals 14 residues. The V and J ends lost 5 bases and 2 bases, in that order; junction bases with no gene match: 3. DNA of the CDR3: TGTGCCAGCAGCGAACAGGGGGCCAACACTGAAGCTTTCTTT. This gives the protein CASSEQGANTEAFF.

The CDR3 here is CASSDGLAGITDTQYF. In DNA, the CDR3 is TGTGCCAGCAGTGATGGACTAGCGGGGATCACAGATACGCAGTATTTT. The chain uses TRBV2 and TRBJ2-3; 12 nucleotides match TRBD2. The germline gives CDR1 SNHLY, CDR2 FYNNEI. V dropped 3 bases and J dropped 2; count of bases not matched to a gene: 3. The CDR3 is 16 residues long.

The rearrangement uses TRBV6-5 and TRBJ2-1; 7 bases agree with TRBD2. V trimming: 7 bases; J trimming: 1 base; junction bases outside the gene matches: 4. The CDR3 is 14 amino acids. Germline V gene lookup returns CDR1 MNHEY and CDR2 SVGAGI. In DNA, the CDR3 is TGTGCCAGCACCAACGGGAGGTCCTACAATGAGCAGTTCTTC. Its protein product is CASTNGRSYNEQFF.